This TCR beta chain was recovered during a study of CD8 T cells in ankylosing spondylitis. Overall study findings and caveats: What appeared characteristic of ankylosing spondylitis blood was a TCR beta motif of several highly homologous variants.

Each CDR3 protein is one row after TCRdb ran MiXCR on the 5' RACE reads. The sample records a few hundred thousand distinct CDR3 sequences, under 8.5% being singletons. Of note for this clonotype: The antigen remains unidentified.

The receptor comes from a male donor with ankylosing spondylitis. Sequences were obtained from blood, either unsorted or a sorted T cell fraction (not recorded which).

The CDR3 nucleotides are TGTGCCAGCAGCCGACCAGCGACGGGGAAAGAGACCCAGTACTTC. Translated, it gives CASSRPATGKETQYF. This chain links TRBV28 with TRBJ2-5; tentative D call: TRBD2 (5 bases). V was clipped by 6 bases and J by 3 bases, with 17 bases between them. Germline lookup yields CDR1 MDHEN and CDR2 SYDVKM. CDR3 length: 15 residues. The full variable domain, in which reference TRBV28 and TRBJ2-5 provide the parts outside the CDR3, is DVKVTQSSRYLVKRTGEKVFLECVQDMDHENMFWYRQDPGLGLRLIYFSYDVKMKEKGDIPEGYSVSREKKERFSLILESASTNQTSMYLCASSRPATGKETQYFGPGTRLLVL.